This T cell receptor beta chain was profiled in a study of blood T cells in healthy people across ages. Study as a whole: Capturing about one barcoded beta molecule per two T cells was achieved by template switching.

Study-level points and caveats: Investigators treated diversity estimates from one million T cells as underestimates. Across the age range, TCR beta diversity per million T cells fell in a roughly linear way.

Together with a sample-barcoded 5' primer, a J-beta primer mix was included in a second PCR lasting roughly 6 to 12 cycles. TCRdb re-analysed the 5' RACE reads in MiXCR, keeping a single row per CDR3 protein. This sample has hundreds of thousands of distinct CDR3 sequences, with roughly a quarter found just once. Germline V gene data show CDR1 as MNHNY and CDR2 as SVGAGI (reference sequence). V trimming: 2 bases; J trimming: 5 bases; junction bases outside the gene matches: 3. This CDR3 has 14 amino acids. This clonotype was counted only a few times. What it binds is unknown. This sample was also put to use in a study of T cells of mothers and their children.

This clonotype was sampled from a boy younger than 10 in good health. What was sequenced was blood. The chain recombines TRBV6-6 with TRBJ2-5; 9 nucleotides line up with TRBD2. The CDR3 loop reads CASSYPTSGETQYF. CDR3 nucleotide sequence: TGTGCCAGCAGTTACCCTACTAGCGGGGAGACCCAGTACTTC.